This TCR beta chain was captured in a study of blood T cell repertoires in COVID-19. The method was immunoSEQ multiplex PCR; TCRdb's version includes in-frame clones alone and lacks a portion of them. The data hold some 150,000 clones, with more than 65% observed a single time. Trimming took 1 base from V and 5 from J; bases not matched to a gene: 4. CDR3 length: 14 residues. Germline-derived CDR1 and CDR2 are SQVTM and ANQGSEA. The clonotype comes from a man aged 60 to 75 with acute or convalescent COVID-19. The rearrangement links TRBV29-1 to TRBJ2-5; 10 bases match TRBD2. The specimen was peripheral blood. The CDR3 DNA reads as TGCAGCGTTGAAGGGACTAGCGGCCGGGAGACCCAGTACTTC. This sequence encodes CSVEGTSGRETQYF.